Sequencing of this TCR beta chain was carried out in a study of blood T cells in healthy people across ages. General study points: Diversity estimates from one million T cells were considered underestimates.

This CDR3 comprises 14 residues. V was trimmed by 4 bases and J by 4 bases, leaving 14 bases between them. Germline V gene sequence: CDR1 DFQATT, CDR2 SNEGSKA (reference sequence). The use of a sample-barcoded 5' primer and a J-beta primer mix characterized a second PCR of about 6 to 11 cycles. Each of the samples gave a minimum of 3 million paired-end reads that contained CDR3. Each CDR3 protein gets one entry after TCRdb re-called the 5' RACE reads with MiXCR. In the table there are roughly 800,000 distinct CDR3 sequences, about three fifths of which are singletons. Isolation of PBMCs gave at least 7 million cells per sample. This clonotype was recorded only once. Its matching antigen is unknown.

The sequence came from a man aged 25-45 years in good health. The rearrangement joins TRBV20-1 to TRBJ2-1; no clear D. Sequencing was done on a sample of blood. This CDR3 reads CSANRPGPYNEQFF. The CDR3 nucleotides are TGCAGTGCTAACCGCCCCGGCCCATACAATGAGCAGTTCTTC.